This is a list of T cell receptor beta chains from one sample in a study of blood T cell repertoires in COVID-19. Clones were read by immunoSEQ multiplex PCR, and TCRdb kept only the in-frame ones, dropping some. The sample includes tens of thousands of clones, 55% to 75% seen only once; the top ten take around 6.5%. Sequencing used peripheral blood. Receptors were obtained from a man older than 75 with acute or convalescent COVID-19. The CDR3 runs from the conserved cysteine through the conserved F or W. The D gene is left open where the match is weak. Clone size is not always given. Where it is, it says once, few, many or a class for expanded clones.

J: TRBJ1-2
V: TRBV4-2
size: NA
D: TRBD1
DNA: TGTGCCAGCAGCCCCCGGACAGGGGGGGACTATGGCTACACCTTC
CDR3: CASSPRTGGDYGYTF

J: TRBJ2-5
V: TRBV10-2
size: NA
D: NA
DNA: TGCGCCAGCAGTGTTACCAGACAAGAGACCCAGTACTTC
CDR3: CASSVTRQETQYF

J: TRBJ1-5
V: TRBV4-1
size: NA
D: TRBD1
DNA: TGCGCCAGCAGCCAAGAAGGACGAACAGGGGGTCGTCAGCCCCAGCATTTT
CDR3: CASSQEGRTGGRQPQHF

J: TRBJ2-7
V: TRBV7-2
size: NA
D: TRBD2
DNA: TGTGCCAGCAGCTTAGGTCCTAGCGGGAGTGTTTACGAGCAGTACTTC
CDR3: CASSLGPSGSVYEQYF

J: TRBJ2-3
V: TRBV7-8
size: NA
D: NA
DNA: TGTGCCAGCAGCTTACCATCTAGAGGAGAGGGAGAATTAGATACGCAGTATTTT
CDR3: CASSLPSRGEGELDTQYF

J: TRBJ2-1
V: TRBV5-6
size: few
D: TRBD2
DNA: TGTGCCAGCAGCCCGACTAGCGCCCGCAGTGAGCAGTTCTTC
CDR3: CASSPTSARSEQFF

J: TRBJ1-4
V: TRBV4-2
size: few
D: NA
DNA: TGTGCCAGCAGCCAAGAGTGGAGTCGCGTTGGCTACGAAGGTGAAAAACTGTTTTTT
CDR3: CASSQEWSRVGYEGEKLFF

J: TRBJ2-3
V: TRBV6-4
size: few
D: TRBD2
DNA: TGTGCCAGCAGTGACTCTAGCGGGGGCACAGATACGCAGTATTTT
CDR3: CASSDSSGGTDTQYF

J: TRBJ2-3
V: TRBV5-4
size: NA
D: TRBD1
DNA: TGTGCCAGCAGCTGGGACGGACAGGCCCTAGTAGATACGCAGTATTTT
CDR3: CASSWDGQALVDTQYF

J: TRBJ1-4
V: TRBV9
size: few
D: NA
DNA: TGTGCCAGCAGCGTACTCGGGTCAACTAATGAAAAACTGTTTTTT
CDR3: CASSVLGSTNEKLFF

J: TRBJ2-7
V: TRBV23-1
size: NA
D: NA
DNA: TGCGCCAGCAGTCAAAAGGGGCACGAGCAGTACTTC
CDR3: CASSQKGHEQYF

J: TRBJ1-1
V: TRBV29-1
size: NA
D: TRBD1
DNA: TGCAGCGTTTTGGACAGGGGAGTTGCTTTCTTT
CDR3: CSVLDRGVAFF

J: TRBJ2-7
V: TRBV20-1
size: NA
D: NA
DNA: TGCAGTGCTAGTCTCTTGGGGGCCGAGCAGTACTTC
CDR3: CSASLLGAEQYF

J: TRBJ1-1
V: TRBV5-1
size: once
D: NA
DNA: TGCGCCAGCAGCTTGGACGGGGGAAGGACTGAAGCTTTCTTT
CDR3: CASSLDGGRTEAFF

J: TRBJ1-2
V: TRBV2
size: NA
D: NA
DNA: TGTGCCAGCAGGGAAGGTAGACAGTCACCTAACTATGGCTACACCTTC
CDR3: CASREGRQSPNYGYTF

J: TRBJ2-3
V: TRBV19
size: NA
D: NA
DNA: TGTGCCAGTAGTATCGGTCTAGGCGCAGATACGCAGTATTTT
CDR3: CASSIGLGADTQYF

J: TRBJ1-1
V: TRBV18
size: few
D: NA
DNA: TGTGCCAGCTCACCGGGCGGGGGCGAGAACACTGAAGCTTTCTTT
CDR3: CASSPGGGENTEAFF

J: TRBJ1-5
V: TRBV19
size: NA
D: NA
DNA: TGTGCCAGTAGTATGTACGGTACCTCCAATCAGCCCCAGCATTTT
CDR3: CASSMYGTSNQPQHF

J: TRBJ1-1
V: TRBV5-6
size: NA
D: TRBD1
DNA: TGTGCCAGCAGCGGAGACAGGGGGGGATTCACTGAAGCTTTCTTT
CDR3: CASSGDRGGFTEAFF

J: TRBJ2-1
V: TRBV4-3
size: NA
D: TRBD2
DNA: TGCGCCAGCAGCCAAGCCCCGGGACTAGCGTTATCCTACAATGAGCAGTTCTTC
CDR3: CASSQAPGLALSYNEQFF

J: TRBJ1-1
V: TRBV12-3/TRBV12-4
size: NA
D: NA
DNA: TGTGCCAGCAGTTCCGGGGTTAAGGTTGAAGCTTTCTTT
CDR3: CASSSGVKVEAFF

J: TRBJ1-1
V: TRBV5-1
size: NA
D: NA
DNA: TGCGCCAGCAGCTTGGAGGGGGATATGAACACTGAAGCTTTCTTT
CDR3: CASSLEGDMNTEAFF

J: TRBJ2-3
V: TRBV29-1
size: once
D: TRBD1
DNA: TGCAGCGTCACCGGGACAGGGGCGCTTAGCACAGATACGCAGTATTTT
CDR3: CSVTGTGALSTDTQYF

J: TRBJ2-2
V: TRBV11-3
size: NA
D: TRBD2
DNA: TGTGCCAGCAGCCCCATCGGGGGACTAAACACCGGGGAGCTGTTTTTT
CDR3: CASSPIGGLNTGELFF

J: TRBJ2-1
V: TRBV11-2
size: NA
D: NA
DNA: TGTGCCAGCAGCCAAGCCGATTGGCGGGTAGGGTGGGACAATGAGCAGTTCTTC
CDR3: CASSQADWRVGWDNEQFF

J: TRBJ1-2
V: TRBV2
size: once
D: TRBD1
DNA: TGTGCCAGCAGGGGGACAGGGTATCGAGATGGCTACACCTTC
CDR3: CASRGTGYRDGYTF

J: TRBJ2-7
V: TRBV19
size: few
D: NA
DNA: TGTGCCAGTAGTAACCGGGTCGGAGAGCAGTACTTC
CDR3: CASSNRVGEQYF

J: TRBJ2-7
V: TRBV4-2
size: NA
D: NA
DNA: TGTGCCAGCAGCCAAGAGCTTAGCGCACAGTACTTC
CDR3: CASSQELSAQYF

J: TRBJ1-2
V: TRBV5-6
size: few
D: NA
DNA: TGTGCCAGCAGCTTGGGGGGCCCGGGACTGACCTATGGCTACACCTTC
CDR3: CASSLGGPGLTYGYTF

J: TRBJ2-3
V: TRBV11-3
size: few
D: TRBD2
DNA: TGTGCCAGCAGCCCGGCAGCGGGGACTAGCACAGATACGCAGTATTTT
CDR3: CASSPAAGTSTDTQYF

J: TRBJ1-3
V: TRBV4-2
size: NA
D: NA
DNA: TGTGCCAGCAGCCAAGATAGCGCGGTCTCTGGAAACACCATATATTTT
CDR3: CASSQDSAVSGNTIYF

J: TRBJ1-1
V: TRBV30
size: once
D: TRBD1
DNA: TGTGCCTGGAGCATGGACAGGGTAAACACTGAAGCTTTCTTT
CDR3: CAWSMDRVNTEAFF

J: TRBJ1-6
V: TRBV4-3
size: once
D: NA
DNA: TGCGCCAGCAGCCAAGATTATGCGGGGGGGTATAATTCACCCCTCCACTTT
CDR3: CASSQDYAGGYNSPLHF

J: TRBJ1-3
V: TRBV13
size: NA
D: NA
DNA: TGTGCCAGCAGCTTAAAACTCACAGCTGGAAACACCATATATTTT
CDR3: CASSLKLTAGNTIYF

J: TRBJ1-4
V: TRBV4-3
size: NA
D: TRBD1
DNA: TGCGCCAGCAGCCAAGACAGGGGGACTAATGAAAAACTGTTTTTT
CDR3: CASSQDRGTNEKLFF

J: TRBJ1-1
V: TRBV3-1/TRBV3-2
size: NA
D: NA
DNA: TGTGCCAGCAGCCAAGATCAACGGGAAGCTTTCTTT
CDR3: CASSQDQREAFF

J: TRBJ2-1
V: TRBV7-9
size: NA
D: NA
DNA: TGTGCCAGCAGCCCCAGAGGGTCTCGTAACAATGAGCAGTTCTTC
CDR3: CASSPRGSRNNEQFF

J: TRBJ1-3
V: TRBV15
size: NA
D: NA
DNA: TGTGCCACCAGCAGGGGCGGGGAAGGAAACACCATATATTTT
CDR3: CATSRGGEGNTIYF

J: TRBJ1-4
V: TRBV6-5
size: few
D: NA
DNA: TGTGCCAGCAGTTGGGGGCGGGGGCCAAATGAAAAACTGTTTTTT
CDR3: CASSWGRGPNEKLFF

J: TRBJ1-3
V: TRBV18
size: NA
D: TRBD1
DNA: TGTGCCAGCTCACCGACAGGGGCCGGAAACACCATATATTTT
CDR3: CASSPTGAGNTIYF

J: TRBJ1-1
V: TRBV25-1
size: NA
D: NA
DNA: TGTGCCAGCAGTGGACACTTAAACACTGAAGCTTTCTTT
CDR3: CASSGHLNTEAFF

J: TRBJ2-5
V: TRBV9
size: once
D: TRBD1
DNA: TGTGCCAGCAGCGTAGGGACAGGGGAAGAGACCCAGTACTTC
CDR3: CASSVGTGEETQYF